A single TCR beta chain is shown here with its context. The antigen remains undetermined. The repertoire was sequenced with immunoSEQ multiplex PCR; TCRdb's copy has only in-frame clones and lacks some. The sample holds fewer than 40,000 clones, over 75% seen once. Germline values: CDR1 SGHAT, CDR2 FQNNGV. The CDR3 extends over 16 amino acids. The ends were cut back, 5 bases at V and 7 bases at J, with 20 bases in the middle. The sample originates from a study of chemoradiotherapy in HPV16-positive cancers. Whole-study results and caveats: Candidate HPV-specific clones and E7-related TCR motifs grew in tumor during treatment.

This sequence joins TRBV11-2 and TRBJ2-2, with D perhaps matching TRBD1 (6 bases). This sequence originates from a human donor with HPV-associated anogenital cancer. Sequencing was performed on blood, taken from a patient who underwent chemoradiotherapy. The CDR3 spells CASSRRGQTVYGELFF. CDR3 nucleotide sequence: TGTGCCAGCAGCCGACGCGGACAGACAGTCTACGGGGAGCTGTTTTTT.